This TCR beta chain was identified during a study of OX40 agonist ivuxolimab in advanced cancers. The overall study: Head and neck, renal cell, melanoma or hepatocellular carcinoma were the cancers that dose-escalation patients had. Findings of the study overall: Expanded peripheral T cell antigen specificity was not determined.

Comments on this clone: Antigen unknown.

Samples of blood were obtained at baseline, on cycle 4 day 1, and on cycle 7 day 1. The V and J ends lost 6 bases and 6 bases, in that order; junction bases with no gene match: 4. This CDR3 is built from 12 residues. Looked up from germline, CDR1 is LGHNA and CDR2 is YSLEER. Libraries were prepared by immunoSEQ multiplex PCR; TCRdb keeps only in-frame clonotypes and omits some of them. The data contain 75,000 to 95,000 clones, around 93% of them singletons. The V and J genes are TRBV4-3 and TRBJ2-7, with TRBD2 matching 8 bases. Material: CD4+ or CD8+ T cells sorted from blood, obtained in a trial of the OX40 agonist ivuxolimab. This clonotype originated in an adult with an advanced solid tumor such as melanoma, head and neck, liver or kidney cancer. The CDR3 DNA reads TGCGCCAGCAGAGGTCTAGCGGGCGAGCAGTACTTC. It is translated as CASRGLAGEQYF.